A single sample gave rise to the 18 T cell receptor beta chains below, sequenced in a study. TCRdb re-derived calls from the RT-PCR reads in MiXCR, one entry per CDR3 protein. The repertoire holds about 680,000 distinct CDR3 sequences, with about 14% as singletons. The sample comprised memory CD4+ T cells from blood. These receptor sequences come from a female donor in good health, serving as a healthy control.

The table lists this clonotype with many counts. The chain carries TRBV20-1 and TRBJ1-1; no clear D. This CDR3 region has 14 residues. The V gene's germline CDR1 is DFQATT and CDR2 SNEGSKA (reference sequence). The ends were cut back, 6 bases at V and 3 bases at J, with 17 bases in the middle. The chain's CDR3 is CSAKFSGGYTEAFF. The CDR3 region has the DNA TGCAGTGCAAAGTTCAGCGGAGGTTACACTGAAGCTTTCTTT.

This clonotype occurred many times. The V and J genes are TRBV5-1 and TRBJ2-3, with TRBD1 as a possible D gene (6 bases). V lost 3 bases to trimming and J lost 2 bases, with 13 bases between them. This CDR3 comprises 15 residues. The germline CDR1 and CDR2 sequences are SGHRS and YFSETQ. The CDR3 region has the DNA TGCGCCAGCAGCTCCGCCGGGACACCCACAGATACGCAGTATTTT. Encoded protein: CASSSAGTPTDTQYF.

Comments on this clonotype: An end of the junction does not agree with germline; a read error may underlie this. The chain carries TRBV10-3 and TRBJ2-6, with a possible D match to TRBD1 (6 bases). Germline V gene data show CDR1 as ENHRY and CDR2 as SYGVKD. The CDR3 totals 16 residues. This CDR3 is CATNRADLSEANVLTF. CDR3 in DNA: TGTGCCACCAACAGGGCGGACCTCTCTGAGGCCAACGTCCTGACTTTC.

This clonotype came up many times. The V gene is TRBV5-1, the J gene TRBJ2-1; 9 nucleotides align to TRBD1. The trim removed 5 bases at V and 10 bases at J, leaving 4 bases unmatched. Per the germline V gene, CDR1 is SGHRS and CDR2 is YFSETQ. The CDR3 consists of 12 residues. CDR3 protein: CASRPGQGEQFF. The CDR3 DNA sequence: TGCGCCAGCAGACCTGGACAGGGGGAGCAGTTCTTC.

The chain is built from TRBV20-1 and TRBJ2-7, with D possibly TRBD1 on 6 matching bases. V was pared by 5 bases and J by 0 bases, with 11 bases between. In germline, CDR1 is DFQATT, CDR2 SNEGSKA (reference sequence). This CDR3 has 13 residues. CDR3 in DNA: TGCAGTGCTGTTGAGACAGGCTCCTACGAGCAGTACTTC. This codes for CSAVETGSYEQYF.

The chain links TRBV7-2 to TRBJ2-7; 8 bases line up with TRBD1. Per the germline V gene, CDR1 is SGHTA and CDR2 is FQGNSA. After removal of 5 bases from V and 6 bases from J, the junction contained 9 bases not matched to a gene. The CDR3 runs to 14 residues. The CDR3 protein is CASSHVGTGPEQYF. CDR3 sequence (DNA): TGTGCCAGCAGCCACGTTGGGACAGGCCCCGAGCAGTACTTC. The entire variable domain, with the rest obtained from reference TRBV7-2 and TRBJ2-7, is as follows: GAGVSQSPSNKVTEKGKDVELRCDPISGHTALYWYRQSLGQGLEFLIYFQGNSAPDKSGLPSDRFSAERTGGSVSTLTIQRTQQEDSAVYLCASSHVGTGPEQYFGPGTRLTVT.

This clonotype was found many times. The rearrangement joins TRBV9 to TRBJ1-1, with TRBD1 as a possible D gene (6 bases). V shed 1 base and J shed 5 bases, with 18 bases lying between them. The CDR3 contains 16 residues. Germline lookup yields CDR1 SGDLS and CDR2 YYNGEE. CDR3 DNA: TGTGCCAGCAGCGTATCAGGGCAGGGGCCGGGGACTGAAGCTTTCTTT. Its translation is CASSVSGQGPGTEAFF. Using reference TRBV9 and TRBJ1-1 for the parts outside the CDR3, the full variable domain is DSGVTQTPKHLITATGQRVTLRCSPRSGDLSVYWYQQSLDQGLQFLIQYYNGEERAKGNILERFSAQQFPDLHSELNLSSLELGDSALYFCASSVSGQGPGTEAFFGQGTRLTVV.

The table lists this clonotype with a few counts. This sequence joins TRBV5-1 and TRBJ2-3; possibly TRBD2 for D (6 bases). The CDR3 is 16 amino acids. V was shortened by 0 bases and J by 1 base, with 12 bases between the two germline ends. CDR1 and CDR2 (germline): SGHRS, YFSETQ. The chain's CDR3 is CASSLGATSRTDTQYF. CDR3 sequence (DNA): TGCGCCAGCAGCTTGGGGGCCACTAGCCGCACAGATACGCAGTATTTT.

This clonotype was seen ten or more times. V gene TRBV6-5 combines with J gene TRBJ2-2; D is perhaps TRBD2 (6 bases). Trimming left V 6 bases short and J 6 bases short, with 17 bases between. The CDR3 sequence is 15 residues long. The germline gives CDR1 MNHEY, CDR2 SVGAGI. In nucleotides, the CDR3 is TGTGCCAGCAGATCGGGGGATAGCGCTTCCGGGGAGCTGTTTTTT. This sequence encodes CASRSGDSASGELFF.

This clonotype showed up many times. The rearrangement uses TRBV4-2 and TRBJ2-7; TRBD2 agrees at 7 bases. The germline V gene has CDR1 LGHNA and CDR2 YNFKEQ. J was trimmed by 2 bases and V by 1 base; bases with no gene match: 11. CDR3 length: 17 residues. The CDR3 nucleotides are TGTGCCAGCAGCCAAGCCGGCGGCGGGAGCTCCGCCTACGAGCAGTACTTC. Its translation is CASSQAGGGSSAYEQYF.

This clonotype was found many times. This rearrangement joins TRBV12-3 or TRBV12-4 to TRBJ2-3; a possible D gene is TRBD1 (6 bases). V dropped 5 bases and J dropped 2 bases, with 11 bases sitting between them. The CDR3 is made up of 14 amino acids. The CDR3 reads CASSHRQATDTQYF. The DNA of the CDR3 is TGTGCCAGCAGTCACAGACAGGCCACAGATACGCAGTATTTT.

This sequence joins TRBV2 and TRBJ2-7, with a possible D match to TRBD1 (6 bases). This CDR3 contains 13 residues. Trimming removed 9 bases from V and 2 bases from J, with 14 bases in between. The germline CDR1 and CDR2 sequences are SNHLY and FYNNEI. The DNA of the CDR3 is TGTGCCAGTGTGACAGGTACCACCTACGAGCAGTACTTC. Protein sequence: CASVTGTTYEQYF.

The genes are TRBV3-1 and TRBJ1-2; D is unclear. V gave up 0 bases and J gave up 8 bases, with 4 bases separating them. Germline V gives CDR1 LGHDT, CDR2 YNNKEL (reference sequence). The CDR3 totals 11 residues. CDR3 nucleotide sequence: TGTGCCAGCAGCCAAGAGGGAGGCTACACCTTC. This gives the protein CASSQEGGYTF.

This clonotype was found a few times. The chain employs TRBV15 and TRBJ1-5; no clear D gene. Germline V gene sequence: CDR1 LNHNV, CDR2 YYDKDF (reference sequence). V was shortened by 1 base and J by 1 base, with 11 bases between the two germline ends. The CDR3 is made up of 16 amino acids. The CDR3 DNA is TGTGCCACCAGCAGAGCTGGGAAGCGGAGCAATCAGCCCCAGCATTTT. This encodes CATSRAGKRSNQPQHF.

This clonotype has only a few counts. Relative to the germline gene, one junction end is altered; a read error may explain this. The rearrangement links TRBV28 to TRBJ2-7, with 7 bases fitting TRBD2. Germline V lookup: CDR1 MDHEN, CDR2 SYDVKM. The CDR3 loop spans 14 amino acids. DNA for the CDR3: TGTGCCAGCAGTTCCCCCAGTTTCTGGCGGGGGACTGTCTTC. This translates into CASSSPSFWRGTVF.

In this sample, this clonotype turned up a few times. This CDR3 reads CASSRPAVSNYGYTF. The CDR3, as DNA: TGTGCCAGCAGCCGGCCTGCTGTTTCTAACTATGGCTACACCTTC. The chain is built from TRBV5-6 and TRBJ1-2; D ambiguous. In germline, CDR1 is SGHDT, CDR2 YYEEEE. The CDR3 has 15 residues. V was cut by 4 bases and J by 0 bases, with 13 bases left in between.

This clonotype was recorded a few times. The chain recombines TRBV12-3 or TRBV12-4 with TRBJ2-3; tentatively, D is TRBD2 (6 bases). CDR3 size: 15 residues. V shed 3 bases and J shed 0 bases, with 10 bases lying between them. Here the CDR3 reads CASSFASVSTDTQYF. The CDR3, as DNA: TGTGCCAGCAGTTTCGCTAGCGTGAGCACAGATACGCAGTATTTT.

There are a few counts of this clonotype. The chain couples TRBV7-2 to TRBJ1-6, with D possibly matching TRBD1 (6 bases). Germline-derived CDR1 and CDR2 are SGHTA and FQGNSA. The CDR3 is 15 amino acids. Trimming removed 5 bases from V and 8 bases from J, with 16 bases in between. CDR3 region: CASSLRGGADSPLHF. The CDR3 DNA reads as TGTGCCAGCAGCCTCCGGGGGGGGGCTGATTCACCCCTCCACTTT.